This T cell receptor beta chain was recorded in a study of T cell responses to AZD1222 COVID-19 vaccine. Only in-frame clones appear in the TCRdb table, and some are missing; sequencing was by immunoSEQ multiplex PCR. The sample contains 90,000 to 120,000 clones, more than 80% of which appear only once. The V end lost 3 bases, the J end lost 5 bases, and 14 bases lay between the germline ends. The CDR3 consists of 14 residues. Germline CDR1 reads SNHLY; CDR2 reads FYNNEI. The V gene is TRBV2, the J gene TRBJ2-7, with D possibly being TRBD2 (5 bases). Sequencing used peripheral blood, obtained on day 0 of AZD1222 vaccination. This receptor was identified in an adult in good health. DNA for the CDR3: TGTGCCAGCAGTGATCCGGGAATCTATGACGAGCAGTACTTC. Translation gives CASSDPGIYDEQYF.